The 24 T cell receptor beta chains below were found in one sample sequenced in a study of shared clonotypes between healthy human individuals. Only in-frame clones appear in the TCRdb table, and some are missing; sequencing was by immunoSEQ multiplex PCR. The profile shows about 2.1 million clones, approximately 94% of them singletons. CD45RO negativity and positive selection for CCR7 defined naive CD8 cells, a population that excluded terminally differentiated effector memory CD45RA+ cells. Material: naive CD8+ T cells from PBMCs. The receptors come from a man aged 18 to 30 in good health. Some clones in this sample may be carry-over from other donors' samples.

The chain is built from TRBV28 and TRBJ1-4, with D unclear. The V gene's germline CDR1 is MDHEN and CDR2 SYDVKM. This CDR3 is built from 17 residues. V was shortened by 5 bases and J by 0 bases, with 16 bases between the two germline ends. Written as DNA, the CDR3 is TGTGCCAGCAGTGCCGACATCTCCTCTGCAACTAATGAAAAACTGTTTTTT. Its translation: CASSADISSATNEKLFF.

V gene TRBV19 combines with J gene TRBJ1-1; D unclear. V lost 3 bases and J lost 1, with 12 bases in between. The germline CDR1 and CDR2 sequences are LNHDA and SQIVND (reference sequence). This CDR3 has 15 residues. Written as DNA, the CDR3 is TGTGCCAGTAGTATGGCTGCAGCCCGGAACACTGAAGCTTTCTTT. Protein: CASSMAAARNTEAFF.

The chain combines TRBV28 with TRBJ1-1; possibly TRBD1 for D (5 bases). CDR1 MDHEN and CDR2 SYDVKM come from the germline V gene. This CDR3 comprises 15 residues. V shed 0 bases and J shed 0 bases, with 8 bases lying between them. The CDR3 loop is CASSLWGGMNTEAFF. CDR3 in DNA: TGTGCCAGCAGTTTATGGGGGGGTATGAACACTGAAGCTTTCTTT. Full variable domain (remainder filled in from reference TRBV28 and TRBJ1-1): DVKVTQSSRYLVKRTGEKVFLECVQDMDHENMFWYRQDPGLGLRLIYFSYDVKMKEKGDIPEGYSVSREKKERFSLILESASTNQTSMYLCASSLWGGMNTEAFFGQGTRLTVV.

CDR3 region: CASSGYARQRDYSGANVLTF. CDR3 bases: TGCGCCAGCAGCGGCTACGCTAGACAGAGAGATTACTCTGGGGCCAACGTCCTGACTTTC. The chain joins TRBV4-1 to TRBJ2-6; maybe TRBD1 (5 bases). CDR1 and CDR2 (germline): MGHRA, YSYEKL. The CDR3 is 20 residues long. The V gene lost 5 bases and the J gene lost 0 bases, with 23 bases spanning the gap.

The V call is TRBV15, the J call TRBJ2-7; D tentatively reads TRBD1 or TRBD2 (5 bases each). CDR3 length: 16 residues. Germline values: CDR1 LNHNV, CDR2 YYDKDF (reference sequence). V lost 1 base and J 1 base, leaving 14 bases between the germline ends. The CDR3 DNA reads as TGTGCCACCAGCAGAGTACCGGGGCCCAAGTCCTACGAGCAGTACTTC. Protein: CATSRVPGPKSYEQYF. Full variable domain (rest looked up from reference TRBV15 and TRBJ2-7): DAMVIQNPRYQVTQFGKPVTLSCSQTLNHNVMYWYQQKSSQAPKLLFHYYDKDFNNEADTPDNFQSRRPNTSFCFLDIRSPGLGDTAMYLCATSRVPGPKSYEQYFGPGTRLTVT.

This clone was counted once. Here the CDR3 reads CASSLGGHGEQFF. The DNA of the CDR3 is TGTGCCAGCAGCTTGGGAGGGCATGGTGAGCAGTTCTTC. The V call is TRBV5-6, the J call TRBJ2-1; maybe TRBD2 (5 bases). CDR1 and CDR2 (germline): SGHDT, YYEEEE. The CDR3 has 13 residues. Trimming cost V 0 bases and J 9 bases, with 10 bases left between them.

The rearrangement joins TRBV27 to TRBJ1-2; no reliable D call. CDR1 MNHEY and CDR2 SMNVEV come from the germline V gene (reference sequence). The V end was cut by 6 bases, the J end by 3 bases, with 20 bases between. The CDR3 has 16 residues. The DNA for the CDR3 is TGTGCCAGCAGGCCCCCTTGGACGTCTAACCACTATGGCTACACCTTC. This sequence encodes CASRPPWTSNHYGYTF.

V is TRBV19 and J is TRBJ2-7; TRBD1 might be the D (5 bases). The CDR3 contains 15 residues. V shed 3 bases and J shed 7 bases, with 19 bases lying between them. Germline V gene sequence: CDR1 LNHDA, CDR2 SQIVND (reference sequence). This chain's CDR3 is CASSITLQGGKEQYF. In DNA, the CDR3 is TGTGCCAGTAGTATTACACTTCAGGGTGGCAAGGAGCAGTACTTC.

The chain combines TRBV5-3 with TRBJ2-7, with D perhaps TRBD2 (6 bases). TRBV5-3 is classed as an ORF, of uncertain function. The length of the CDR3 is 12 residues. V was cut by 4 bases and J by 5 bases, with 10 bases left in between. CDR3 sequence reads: CARSTDYNEQYF. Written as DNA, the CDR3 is TGTGCCAGAAGCACGGACTACAACGAGCAGTACTTC.

CDR3 in DNA: TGCGCCAGCAGCCCAGGACAGACGCAGTATTTT. This codes for CASSPGQTQYF. The J gene is TRBJ2-3, the V gene TRBV5-1, with D maybe TRBD1 (6 bases). The germline CDR1 and CDR2 sequences are SGHRS and YFSETQ. The CDR3 totals 11 residues. The V and J ends lost 4 bases and 9 bases respectively, with 9 bases between them. The complete variable domain, with remaining parts taken from reference TRBV5-1 and TRBJ2-3, reads KAGVTQTPRYLIKTRGQQVTLSCSPISGHRSVSWYQQTPGQGLQFLFEYFSETQRNKGNFPGRFSGRQFSNSRSEMNVSTLELGDSALYLCASSPGQTQYFGPGTRLTVL.

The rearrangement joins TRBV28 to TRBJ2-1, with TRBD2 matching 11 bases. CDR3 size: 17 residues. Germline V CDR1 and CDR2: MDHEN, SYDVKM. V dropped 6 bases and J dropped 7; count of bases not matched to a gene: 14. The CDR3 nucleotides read TGTGCCAGCAGACCGGGACTAGCGGAGGGTGGGCTAAATGAGCAGTTCTTC. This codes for CASRPGLAEGGLNEQFF.

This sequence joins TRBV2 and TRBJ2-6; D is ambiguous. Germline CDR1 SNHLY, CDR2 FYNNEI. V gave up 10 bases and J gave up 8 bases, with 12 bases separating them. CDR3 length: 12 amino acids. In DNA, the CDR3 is TGTGCCATCCACAGCCTTCCCAACGTCCTGACTTTC. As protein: CAIHSLPNVLTF. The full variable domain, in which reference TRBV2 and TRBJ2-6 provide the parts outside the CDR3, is EPEVTQTPSHQVTQMGQEVILRCVPISNHLYFYWYRQILGQKVEFLVSFYNNEISEKSEIFDDQFSVERPDGSNFTLKIRSTKLEDSAMYFCAIHSLPNVLTFGAGSRLTVL.

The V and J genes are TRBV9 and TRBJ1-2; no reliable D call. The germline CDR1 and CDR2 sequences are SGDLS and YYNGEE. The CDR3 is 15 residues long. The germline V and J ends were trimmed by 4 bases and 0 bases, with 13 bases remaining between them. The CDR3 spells CASSPGQTPNYGYTF. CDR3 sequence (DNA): TGTGCCAGCAGCCCCGGGCAGACCCCTAACTATGGCTACACCTTC. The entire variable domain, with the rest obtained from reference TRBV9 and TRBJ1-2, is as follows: DSGVTQTPKHLITATGQRVTLRCSPRSGDLSVYWYQQSLDQGLQFLIQYYNGEERAKGNILERFSAQQFPDLHSELNLSSLELGDSALYFCASSPGQTPNYGYTFGSGTRLTVV.

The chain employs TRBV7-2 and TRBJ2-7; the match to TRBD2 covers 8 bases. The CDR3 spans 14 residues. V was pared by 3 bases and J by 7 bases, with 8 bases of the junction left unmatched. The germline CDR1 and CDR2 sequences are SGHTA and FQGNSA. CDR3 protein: CASSLRGAAGEQYF. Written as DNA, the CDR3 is TGTGCCAGCAGCTTGCGGGGGGCTGCGGGGGAGCAGTACTTC.

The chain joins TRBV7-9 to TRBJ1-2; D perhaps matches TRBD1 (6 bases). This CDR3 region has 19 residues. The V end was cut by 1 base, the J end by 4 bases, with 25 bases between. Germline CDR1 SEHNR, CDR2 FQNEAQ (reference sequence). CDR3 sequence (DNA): TGTGCCAGCAGCTTAGAACCTGCGCTTGGACAGCCGATGACCTATGGCTACACCTTC. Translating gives CASSLEPALGQPMTYGYTF.

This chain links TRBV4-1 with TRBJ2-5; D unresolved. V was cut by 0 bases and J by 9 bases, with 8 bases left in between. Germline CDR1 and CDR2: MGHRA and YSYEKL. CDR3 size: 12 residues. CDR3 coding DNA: TGCGCCAGCAGCCAAGAATTCGGACCCCAGTACTTC. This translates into CASSQEFGPQYF.

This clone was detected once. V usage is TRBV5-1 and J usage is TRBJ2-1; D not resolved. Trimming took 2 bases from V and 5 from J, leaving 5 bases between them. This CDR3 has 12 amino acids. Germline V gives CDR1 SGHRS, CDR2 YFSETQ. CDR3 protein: CASSFGDNEQFF. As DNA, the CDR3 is TGCGCCAGCAGCTTTGGGGACAATGAGCAGTTCTTC.

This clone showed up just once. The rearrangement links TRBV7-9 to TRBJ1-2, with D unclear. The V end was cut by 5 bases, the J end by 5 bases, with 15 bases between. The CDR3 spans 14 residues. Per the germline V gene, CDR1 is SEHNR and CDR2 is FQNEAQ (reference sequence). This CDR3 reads CASSPTLSGYGYTF. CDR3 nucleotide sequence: TGTGCCAGCAGCCCTACCCTCTCGGGGTATGGCTACACCTTC.

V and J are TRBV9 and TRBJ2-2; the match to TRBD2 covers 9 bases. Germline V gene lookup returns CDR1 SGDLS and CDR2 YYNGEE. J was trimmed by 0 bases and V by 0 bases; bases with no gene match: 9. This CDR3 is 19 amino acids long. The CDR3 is CASSVVSGSGGPNTGELFF. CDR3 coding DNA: TGTGCCAGCAGCGTAGTATCGGGTAGCGGGGGCCCGAACACCGGGGAGCTGTTTTTT.

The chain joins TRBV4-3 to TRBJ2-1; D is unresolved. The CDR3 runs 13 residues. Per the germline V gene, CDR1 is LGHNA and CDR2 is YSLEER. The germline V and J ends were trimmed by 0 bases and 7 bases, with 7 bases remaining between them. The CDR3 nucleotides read TGCGCCAGCAGCCAAGATCCGCCAAATGAGCAGTTCTTC. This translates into CASSQDPPNEQFF.

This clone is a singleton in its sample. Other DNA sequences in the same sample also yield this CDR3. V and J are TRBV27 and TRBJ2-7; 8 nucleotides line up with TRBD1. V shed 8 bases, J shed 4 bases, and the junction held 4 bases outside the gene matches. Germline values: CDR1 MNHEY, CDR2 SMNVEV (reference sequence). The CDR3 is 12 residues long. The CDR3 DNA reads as TGTGCCAGCGGGACAGGCTCTTACGAGCAGTACTTC. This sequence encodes CASGTGSYEQYF.

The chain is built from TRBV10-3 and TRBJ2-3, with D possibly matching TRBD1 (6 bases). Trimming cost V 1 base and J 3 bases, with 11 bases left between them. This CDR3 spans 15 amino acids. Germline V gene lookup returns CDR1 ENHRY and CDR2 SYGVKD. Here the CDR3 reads CAISELKGVTDTQYF. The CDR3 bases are TGTGCCATCAGTGAGTTGAAGGGGGTAACAGATACGCAGTATTTT.

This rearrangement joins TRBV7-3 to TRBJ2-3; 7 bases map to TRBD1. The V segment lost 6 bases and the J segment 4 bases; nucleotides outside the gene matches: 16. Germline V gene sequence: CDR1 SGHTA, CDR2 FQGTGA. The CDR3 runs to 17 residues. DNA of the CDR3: TGTGCCAGCAGTTCATCTATACAGGGGATGCGGGCAGATACGCAGTATTTT. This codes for CASSSSIQGMRADTQYF.

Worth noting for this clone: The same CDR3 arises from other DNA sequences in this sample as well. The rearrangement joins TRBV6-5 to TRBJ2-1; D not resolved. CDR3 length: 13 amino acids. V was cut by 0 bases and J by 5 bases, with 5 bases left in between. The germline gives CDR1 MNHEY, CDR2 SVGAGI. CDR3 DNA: TGTGCCAGCAGTTACTCCGTAAACAATGAGCAGTTCTTC. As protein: CASSYSVNNEQFF.